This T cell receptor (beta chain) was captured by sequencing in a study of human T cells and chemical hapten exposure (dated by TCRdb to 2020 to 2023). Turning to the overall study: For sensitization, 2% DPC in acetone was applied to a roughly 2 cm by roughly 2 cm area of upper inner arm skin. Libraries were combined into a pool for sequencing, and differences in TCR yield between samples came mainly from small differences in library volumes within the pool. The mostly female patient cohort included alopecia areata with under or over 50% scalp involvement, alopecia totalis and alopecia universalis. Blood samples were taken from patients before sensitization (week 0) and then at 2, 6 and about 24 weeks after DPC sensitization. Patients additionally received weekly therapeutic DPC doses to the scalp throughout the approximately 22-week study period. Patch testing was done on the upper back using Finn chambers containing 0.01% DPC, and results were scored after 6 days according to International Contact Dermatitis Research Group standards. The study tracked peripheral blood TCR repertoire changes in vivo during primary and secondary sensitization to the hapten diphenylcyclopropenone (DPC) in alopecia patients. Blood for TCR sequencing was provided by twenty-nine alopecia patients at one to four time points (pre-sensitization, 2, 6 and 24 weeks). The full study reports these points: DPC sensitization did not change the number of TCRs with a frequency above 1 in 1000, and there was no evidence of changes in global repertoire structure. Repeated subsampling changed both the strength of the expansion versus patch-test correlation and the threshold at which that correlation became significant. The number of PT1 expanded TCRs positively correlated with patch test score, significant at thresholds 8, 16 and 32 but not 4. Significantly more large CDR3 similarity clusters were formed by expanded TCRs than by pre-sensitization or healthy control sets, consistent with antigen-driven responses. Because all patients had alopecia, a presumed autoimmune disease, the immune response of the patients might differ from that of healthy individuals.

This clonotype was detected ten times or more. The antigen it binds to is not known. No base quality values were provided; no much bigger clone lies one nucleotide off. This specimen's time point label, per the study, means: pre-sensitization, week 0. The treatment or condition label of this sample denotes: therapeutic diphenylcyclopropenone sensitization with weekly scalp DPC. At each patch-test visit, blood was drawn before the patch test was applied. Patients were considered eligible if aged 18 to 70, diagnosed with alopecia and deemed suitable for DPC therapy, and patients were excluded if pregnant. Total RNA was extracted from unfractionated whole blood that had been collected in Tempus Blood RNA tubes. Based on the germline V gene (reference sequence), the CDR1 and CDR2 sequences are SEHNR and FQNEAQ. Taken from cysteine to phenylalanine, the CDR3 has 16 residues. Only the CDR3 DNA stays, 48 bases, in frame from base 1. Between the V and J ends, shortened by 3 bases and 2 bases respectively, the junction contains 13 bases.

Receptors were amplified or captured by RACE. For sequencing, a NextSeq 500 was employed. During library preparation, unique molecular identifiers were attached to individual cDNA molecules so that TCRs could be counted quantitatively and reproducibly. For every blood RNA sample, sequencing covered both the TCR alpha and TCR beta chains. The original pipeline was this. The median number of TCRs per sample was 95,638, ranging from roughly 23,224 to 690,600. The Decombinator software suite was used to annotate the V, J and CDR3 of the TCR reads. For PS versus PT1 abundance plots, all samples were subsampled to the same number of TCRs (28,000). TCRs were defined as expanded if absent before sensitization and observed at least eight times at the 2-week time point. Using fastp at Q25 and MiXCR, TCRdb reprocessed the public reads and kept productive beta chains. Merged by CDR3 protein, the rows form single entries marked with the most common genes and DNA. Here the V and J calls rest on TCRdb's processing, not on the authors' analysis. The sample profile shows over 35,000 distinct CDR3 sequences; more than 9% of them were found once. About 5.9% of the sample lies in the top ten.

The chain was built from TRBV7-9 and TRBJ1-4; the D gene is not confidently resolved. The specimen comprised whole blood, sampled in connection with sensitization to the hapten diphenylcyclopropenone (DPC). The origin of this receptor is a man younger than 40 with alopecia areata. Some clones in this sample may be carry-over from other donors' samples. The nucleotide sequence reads TGTGCCAGCAGCTTTTTGAGTGGTGGGACTAATGAAAAACTGTTTTTT. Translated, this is CASSFLSGGTNEKLFF. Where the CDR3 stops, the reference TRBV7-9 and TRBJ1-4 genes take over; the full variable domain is DTGVSQNPRHKITKRGQNVTFRCDPISEHNRLYWYRQTLGQGPEFLTYFQNEAQLEKSRLLSDRFSAERPKGSFSTLEIQRTEQGDSAMYLCASSFLSGGTNEKLFFGSGTQLSVL.